This TCR beta chain was sequenced in a study of T-cell reconstitution after alpha-beta-depleted transplantation in children. During its preparation, the TCRbeta library received unique molecular identifiers. TCRdb ran MiXCR on the PCR reads and lists one entry per CDR3 protein. The data show about 400,000 distinct CDR3 sequences, roughly 17% seen once. The CDR3 length is 15 residues. V dropped 3 bases and J dropped 1 base, with 12 bases sitting between them. A few counts support this clonotype. As yet, its antigen is unknown. Broader study findings: Hyperexpanded clones declined; after one year, newly produced T cells mostly supplied diversity. The origin of high day-60 TCRbeta diversity in some patients lay in surviving recipient T cells and thymic progenitors. Approximately two months post-transplant, alpha-beta T cells reportedly originated from several hundred expanded graft clones.

This clonotype was sampled from a boy under two years old who had a stem cell transplant for Wiskott-Aldrich syndrome, so the T cells may come from the graft donor. The input for sequencing was PBMCs, mostly from graft donor cells, taken 360 days after TCRalphabeta/CD19-depleted stem cell transplant. This rearrangement joins TRBV12-3 or TRBV12-4 to TRBJ1-2, with D perhaps TRBD1 (6 bases). CDR3 sequence reads: CASSFWDIDNYGYTF. The CDR3 bases are TGTGCCAGCAGTTTCTGGGACATCGATAACTATGGCTACACCTTC.